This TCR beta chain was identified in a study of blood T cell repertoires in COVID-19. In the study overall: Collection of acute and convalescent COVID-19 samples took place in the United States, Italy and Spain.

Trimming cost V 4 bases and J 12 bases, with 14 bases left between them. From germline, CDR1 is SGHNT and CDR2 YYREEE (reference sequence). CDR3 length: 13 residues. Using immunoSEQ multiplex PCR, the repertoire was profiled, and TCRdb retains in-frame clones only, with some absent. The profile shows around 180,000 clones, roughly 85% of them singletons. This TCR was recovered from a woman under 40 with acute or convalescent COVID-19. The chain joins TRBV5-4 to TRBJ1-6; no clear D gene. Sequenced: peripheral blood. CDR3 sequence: CASSLKGAEPLHF. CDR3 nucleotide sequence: TGTGCCAGCAGCCTCAAAGGAGCCGAACCCCTCCACTTT.